Reported below is one T cell receptor beta chain. The antigen it binds to is not known. Base-call qualities are not available, and no considerably larger clone is one nucleotide away. A distance of 17 bases separates the germline ends of V and J, which lose 5 bases and 0 bases respectively. Inclusive of the bounding cysteine and phenylalanine, the CDR3 is 17 residues long. CDR3 DNA only is kept here, 51 bases in frame from base 1. Via the germline V gene, CDR1 is SGHAT and CDR2 FQNNGV. This sample stems from a study of identical twins (dated by TCRdb to the mid-2010s). Some background on the complete study: TCR alpha and beta repertoires from monozygotic twins, unrelated adults of various ages and cord blood were deep-sequenced to test whether fetal clonotypes persist. To rule out contamination, the twin experiments were replicated at different times with different library preparation protocols. General study outcomes and caveats: Excess twin sharing in beta out-of-frame sequences was weaker because fewer shared sequences lowered the signal-to-noise ratio. Because the same donors could not be followed over many years, the conclusions relied on cross-sectional statistical analysis. Fewer insertions were carried by abundant cord blood beta clonotypes; a weaker similar trend was observed in young adult naive repertoires, while no such trend was observed in memory repertoires. Compared with coincidental sharing between unrelated individuals, out-of-frame TCR alpha sequences shared between twins showed an excess of sequences with low generation probability. In monozygotic twins, recombination models systematically underestimated out-of-frame TCR alpha sharing, but the models matched the sharing seen between unrelated individuals. Invariant T cells such as MAIT and iNKT could partly confound zero-insertion analyses, though diverse VJ usage argued against this for most clonotypes.

Only healthy Caucasian donors were included. Three pairs of female monozygotic twins, all aged roughly 18 to 30 years, made up the twin cohort. The RNA used for TCR libraries was isolated from peripheral blood mononuclear cells. Library construction relied on 5' RACE. TCRdb names Illumina HiSeq 2000 as the instrument used. A universal primer binding site was introduced by template switching, and a unique molecular identifier was present in the final cDNA, enabling accurate counting of TCR cDNA molecules. Specific primers in the conserved constant-segment region were used to synthesize first-strand cDNA for the TCR alpha and beta chains. To control for contamination, every cDNA library was double barcoded, receiving both a SMART-Mk sample barcode and Illumina barcodes. TruSeq adapter sequences and Illumina sample barcodes were added in two successive PCR steps. The Illumina HiSeq platform was used with custom primers to sequence TCR alpha and beta cDNA libraries. Regarding the original processing steps: Unique molecular identifiers were extracted from raw reads with MiGEC, and CDR3 positions were determined with MiXCR. For each individual, recombination models were inferred using an EM algorithm with the repgenHMM and IGoR tools. The analysis of shared clonotypes was done with the tcR package in R, with sharing normalized by the product of cloneset sizes. To study raw recombination free of thymic and clonal selection effects, out-of-frame nonproductive sequences were analyzed. TCRdb reran the public reads through fastp at Q25 and MiXCR, keeping productive beta chains. CDR3 protein sequences are deduplicated, and each keeps its most common genes and DNA. TCRdb, not the original authors, processed these V and J calls. Within this sample are around 960,000 distinct CDR3 sequences, with more than 9% of them counted one time only. The ten largest account for around 1.5% of the sample.

These data also formed part of another study, on yellow fever vaccine responses in identical twins. That second report states: The authors reported that the T cell response to vaccination in identical twins appeared partly convergent and partly personalized. In identical twins, the study followed T cell clones that responded to the vaccine with precision.

This receptor was taken from a woman aged 18-35 years in good health. Recombination connected TRBV11-2 to TRBJ2-1, with a tentative D gene TRBD1 over 6 matching bases. The sequenced sample was PBMCs. The CDR3 reads CASSPRTVGTSYNEQFF. The DNA sequence is TGTGCCAGCAGCCCACGGACAGTTGGTACCTCCTACAATGAGCAGTTCTTC.